A selection of T cell receptor beta chains follows, all from one sample in a study of T-cell reconstitution after alpha-beta-depleted transplantation in children. Via MiXCR, TCRdb re-called the PCR reads, giving one row per CDR3 protein. The sample contains 540,000 or so distinct CDR3 sequences, under 30% of which appear only once. The source was PBMCs, mostly from graft donor cells, collected 360 days after TCRalphabeta/CD19-depleted stem cell transplant. These receptors were taken from a boy under two years old who had a stem cell transplant for acute myeloid leukemia, so the T cells may come from the graft donor. Each CDR3 is given with its conserved first and last residue. The D gene is left open where the match is weak. Only part of the rows carry a size: once, few, many, or a class if the clone is expanded.

TRBD2 14 TRBJ2-3 NA TRBV14 TGTGCCAGCAGCTCAGCGGGGGATTCAGATACGCAGTATTTT CASSSAGDSDTQYF
NA 16 TRBJ2-1 many TRBV29-1 TGCAGCGTGACAGGTGTGGGCAGTTCGACCTACAATGAGCAGTTCTTC CSVTGVGSSTYNEQFF
NA 11 TRBJ2-1 many TRBV29-1 TGCAGCGTTGAGGGAGTAGGTGAGCAGTTCTTC CSVEGVGEQFF
NA 14 TRBJ2-7 few TRBV20-1 TGCAGTGTCACACAAAACAGGCTCTCCTACGAGCAGTACTTC CSVTQNRLSYEQYF
NA 19 TRBJ2-6 NA TRBV4-3 TGCGCCAGCAGCCTCCTGGGGGGGGCGGCGAGCACTGGGGCCAACGTCCTGACTTTC CASSLLGGAASTGANVLTF
TRBD1 16 TRBJ2-3 few TRBV12-3/TRBV12-4 TGTGCCAGCAGCCAGGCGGACAGGGCCTTCACAGATACGCAGTATTTT CASSQADRAFTDTQYF
NA 13 TRBJ2-1 many TRBV20-1 TGCAGTGCTAGGGGGGCTTCCTACAATGAGCAGTTCTTC CSARGASYNEQFF
TRBD2 14 TRBJ2-5 few TRBV7-2 TGTGCCAGCAGCGGGGGGGTTTGGCAAGAGACCCAGTACTTC CASSGGVWQETQYF
NA 12 TRBJ2-3 many TRBV28 TGTGCCAGCAGTACACCCACAGATACGCAGTATTTT CASSTPTDTQYF
TRBD1 14 TRBJ1-1 many TRBV29-1 TGCAGCGTCGGGAGAAGGGGGCGAAACACTGAAGCTTTCTTT CSVGRRGRNTEAFF
NA 16 TRBJ2-3 few TRBV20-1 TGCAGTGCTCGACCTCCGGGACAATCGATCACAGATACGCAGTATTTT CSARPPGQSITDTQYF
NA 16 TRBJ1-1 few TRBV6-5 TGTGCCAGCAGTTATCAGGGCTGGCATCTGAACACTGAAGCTTTCTTT CASSYQGWHLNTEAFF
NA 13 TRBJ2-5 few TRBV7-9 TGTGCCAGCCACGGGACTGTTCAAGAGACCCAGTACTTC CASHGTVQETQYF
NA 17 TRBJ2-1 NA TRBV7-2 TGTGCCAGCAGCCCCGGATCCGCACCCAGCTCCTACAATGAGCAGTTCTTC CASSPGSAPSSYNEQFF
NA 15 TRBJ2-5 many TRBV7-8 TGTGCCAGCAGCAGGGTCGCTACCCCCCAAGAGACCCAGTACTTC CASSRVATPQETQYF
NA 15 TRBJ2-4 NA TRBV11-2 TGTGCCAGCAGCTCTAACAGGATAGCCAAAAACATTCAGTACTTC CASSSNRIAKNIQYF
TRBD1 16 TRBJ1-6 NA TRBV12-3/TRBV12-4 TGTGCCAGCAGTACCGGGACAGGGTGGCTGTTGTCACCCCTCCACTTT CASSTGTGWLLSPLHF
TRBD1 18 TRBJ1-6 NA TRBV18 TGTGCCAGCTCACCACGACCGATCGACAGGGTCAAGTCTTCACCCCTCCACTTT CASSPRPIDRVKSSPLHF
NA 14 TRBJ2-1 NA TRBV24-1 TGTGCCACCAGTGACCCAGGGGTGGAAGGTGAGCAGTTCTTC CATSDPGVEGEQFF
NA 14 TRBJ2-7 NA TRBV12-3/TRBV12-4 TGTGCCAGCAGCCCTCCGGGGGAAGGAGTCGAGCAGTACTTC CASSPPGEGVEQYF
NA 17 TRBJ2-3 few TRBV15 TGTGCCACCAGCACCGGCGGGGAAAAGGGTCCCACAGATACGCAGTATTTT CATSTGGEKGPTDTQYF
TRBD1 14 TRBJ2-1 few TRBV19 TGTGCCAGTAGTCCGAGACAGGGGTTCAATGAGCAGTTCTTC CASSPRQGFNEQFF
NA 14 TRBJ1-1 few TRBV20-1 TGCAGTGCTAGGGGGGGGCCAGGAAACACTGAAGCTTTCTTT CSARGGPGNTEAFF
NA 15 TRBJ1-5 NA TRBV3-1 TGTGCCAGCAGCCAAGGCCAGGTCTACAATCAGCCCCAGCATTTT CASSQGQVYNQPQHF
NA 16 TRBJ2-7 few TRBV5-1 TGCGCCAGCAGCTTGGCTAGGACCTCGCGCTCCTACGAGCAGTACTTC CASSLARTSRSYEQYF
NA 13 TRBJ2-5 many TRBV20-1 TGCAGTGCTAGGGTCAGGCCCCAAGAGACCCAGTACTTC CSARVRPQETQYF